This T cell receptor (beta chain) was sequenced in a study of human T cells and chemical hapten exposure (dated by TCRdb to the early 2020s). About the study as a whole: For sensitization, 2% DPC in acetone was applied to a roughly 2 cm by roughly 2 cm area of upper inner arm skin. Weekly therapeutic DPC doses were additionally applied to the scalp of patients throughout the approximately 24-week study period. Patch tests used Finn chambers with 0.01% DPC on the upper back, scored after 6 days by International Contact Dermatitis Research Group standards. Most of the patients in the cohort were female, and the cohort covered alopecia areata with under or over 50% scalp involvement, alopecia totalis and alopecia universalis. Libraries were combined into a pool for sequencing, and differences in TCR yield between samples came mainly from small differences in library volumes within the pool. This study followed changes in the peripheral blood TCR repertoire in vivo during primary and secondary sensitization of alopecia patients to the hapten diphenylcyclopropenone (DPC). Blood samples were taken from patients before sensitization (week 0) and at 2, 6 and about 24 weeks after DPC sensitization. Twenty-nine alopecia patients provided blood for TCR sequencing at one to four time points (pre-sensitization, 2, 6 and 24 weeks). The study at large found these results: Repeated subsampling changed both the strength of the expansion versus patch-test correlation and the threshold at which the correlation became significant. No change with DPC sensitization was found in the number of TCRs above 1 in 1000 frequency, and no evidence of global repertoire structure alterations was found. Compared with pre-sensitization or healthy control sets, expanded TCRs formed significantly more large CDR3 similarity clusters, which is consistent with antigen-driven responses. Patch test score was positively correlated with the number of PT1 expanded TCRs, with significance at thresholds 8, 16 and 32 but not at 4. Alopecia, a presumed autoimmune disease, was present in all patients, so the immune response of the patients might differ from that of healthy individuals.

The germline V gene provides CDR1 KGHSH and CDR2 LQKENI. Taken from cysteine to phenylalanine, the CDR3 has 13 residues. Solely the CDR3 DNA is kept, with 39 bases framed from the first base. The V end loses 2 bases and the J end loses 9 bases, and a stretch of 11 bases separates them. Library generation was performed with RACE. The run used a NextSeq 500. During library preparation, unique molecular identifiers were attached to individual cDNA molecules so that TCRs could be counted in a quantitative, reproducible way. From each blood RNA sample, both TCR alpha and TCR beta chains were sequenced. The paper's data handling went like this. A median of about 89,000 TCRs per sample was observed, with a range of about 23,224 to 750,000. V, J and CDR3 annotation of the TCR reads was carried out using the Decombinator software suite. For PS versus PT1 abundance plots, all samples were subsampled to the same number of TCRs (28,000). TCRs were defined as expanded if absent before sensitization and observed at least eight times at the 2-week time point. TCRdb reworked the public reads: Q25 trimming with fastp, MiXCR clone assembly, productive beta chains retained. Every entry covers one CDR3 protein and lists the most common genes and DNA from its rows. TCRdb's processing, not the study's, gives the V and J calls here. Present in this sample are approximately 100,000 distinct CDR3 sequences, 10% to 15% of which were seen just once. Around 1.7% of the sample is held by the ten biggest clonotypes.

Interpreted using the paper, the time point label stands for: pre-sensitization, week 0. The label giving this sample's treatment or condition can be read as: therapeutic diphenylcyclopropenone sensitization with weekly scalp DPC. At every patch-test visit, the blood draw took place before the patch test was put on. Patients were eligible if aged 18 to 70, diagnosed with alopecia and judged suitable for DPC therapy, and pregnant patients were excluded. Total RNA was extracted from unfractionated whole blood collected in Tempus Blood RNA tubes. This clonotype came up a few times. It lacks a known antigen. Base qualities are not recorded, but no much larger clone differs from it by a single base.

Sequencing used whole blood, obtained in connection with sensitization to the hapten diphenylcyclopropenone (DPC). Here the chain combines TRBV18 and TRBJ2-1, with the D gene tentatively TRBD1 or TRBD2, based on 5 matching bases in each. The sequence was obtained from a woman between 50 and 59 years old with alopecia areata. Some clones in this sample may be carry-over from other donors' samples. The CDR3 here reads CASSPRGPVEQFF. The DNA sequence follows: TGTGCCAGCTCACCAAGGGGACCGGTTGAGCAGTTCTTC.